The 23 T cell receptor beta chains in this list originate from one sample, sequenced in a study of PD-L1 blockade in urothelial cancer. Only in-frame clones appear in the TCRdb table, and some are missing; sequencing was by immunoSEQ multiplex PCR. The repertoire holds roughly 20,000 clones, with nearly 90% as singletons. The starting material was PBMCs, obtained around atezolizumab (anti-PD-L1) treatment. The source of these receptors is a woman in her sixties with urothelial cancer.

V is TRBV28 and J is TRBJ1-1; no clear D. V dropped 6 bases and J dropped 7 bases, with 15 bases sitting between them. The CDR3 runs 13 residues. Germline V gives CDR1 MDHEN, CDR2 SYDVKM. The CDR3 nucleotides read TGTGCCAGCAGCGGGAGAGCAGGACTTGAAGCTTTCTTT. It yields the protein CASSGRAGLEAFF.

The rearrangement links TRBV5-1 to TRBJ2-1; possibly TRBD1 for D (6 bases). The CDR3 is 15 residues long. The V and J ends lost 0 bases and 4 bases respectively, with 11 bases between them. Germline V gene lookup returns CDR1 SGHRS and CDR2 YFSETQ. The CDR3 DNA sequence: TGCGCCAGCAGCTTGGCAGGGGCCAAATACAATGAGCAGTTCTTC. Translation: CASSLAGAKYNEQFF.

This clone was seen a handful of times. The gene calls are TRBV19 and TRBJ2-3; D gene unclear. V lost 11 bases to trimming and J lost 3 bases, with 15 bases between them. The CDR3 sequence is 13 residues long. CDR1 is LNHDA, CDR2 SQIVND, per germline (reference sequence). CDR3 bases: TGTGCCGCATCTACTTCCTGGACAGATACGCAGTATTTT. Translating gives CAASTSWTDTQYF.

The V and J genes are TRBV28 and TRBJ2-7; TRBD2 matches 10 bases. CDR3 size: 17 residues. Per germline, CDR1 MDHEN and CDR2 SYDVKM. Trimming took 1 base from V and 7 from J; bases not matched to a gene: 13. The CDR3 DNA reads as TGTGCCAGCAGTTTATCTCATTCGGGACTAGCGTGGGGTGAGCAGTACTTC. Translation gives CASSLSHSGLAWGEQYF.

The V and J genes are TRBV5-6 and TRBJ1-3; 9 bases are shared with TRBD1. In germline, CDR1 is SGHDT, CDR2 YYEEEE. V was pared by 7 bases and J by 4 bases, with 6 bases of the junction left unmatched. The CDR3 loop spans 14 amino acids. The CDR3 here is CASSVQGAGNTIYF. The CDR3 nucleotides are TGTGCCAGCTCTGTACAGGGGGCGGGAAACACCATATATTTT.

The CDR3 here is CASSLTDSFLSGYTF. The CDR3, as DNA: TGTGCCAGCAGCTTAACAGACAGTTTCCTCTCTGGCTACACCTTC. This chain links TRBV11-2 with TRBJ1-2; the D gene is possibly TRBD1 (5 bases). The CDR3 runs to 15 residues. Germline V gene data show CDR1 as SGHAT and CDR2 as FQNNGV. V was cut by 2 bases and J by 7 bases, with 17 bases left in between.

This clone was seen only a few times. This chain's CDR3 is CASSQTLGTDYGYTF. CDR3 nucleotide sequence: TGTGCCAGCAGCCAGACACTTGGGACAGACTATGGCTACACCTTC. This rearrangement joins TRBV7-9 to TRBJ1-2; 7 nucleotides match TRBD1. From germline, CDR1 is SEHNR and CDR2 FQNEAQ (reference sequence). The trim removed 5 bases at V and 3 bases at J, leaving 9 bases unmatched. The CDR3 is 15 amino acids.

The rearrangement links TRBV28 to TRBJ2-3, with D unresolved. CDR3 size: 11 residues. The germline CDR1 and CDR2 sequences are MDHEN and SYDVKM. Trimming removed 1 base from V and 6 bases from J, with 2 bases in between. The CDR3 protein is CASSLSDTQYF. The DNA for the CDR3 is TGTGCCAGCAGTTTATCGGATACGCAGTATTTT.

The J gene is TRBJ1-2, the V gene TRBV5-5; D is unclear. The V gene's germline CDR1 is SGHKS and CDR2 YYEKEE (reference sequence). The CDR3 totals 14 residues. Trimming took off 2 bases at V and 4 bases at J, with 12 bases between the two ends. The chain's CDR3 is CASSLLTAPYGYTF. CDR3 DNA: TGTGCCAGCAGCTTATTAACAGCTCCCTATGGCTACACCTTC.

V gene TRBV28 combines with J gene TRBJ2-7; TRBD2 is a possible D gene (5 bases). This CDR3 contains 15 residues. The V and J ends lost 4 bases and 3 bases respectively, with 16 bases between them. Germline V CDR1 and CDR2: MDHEN, SYDVKM. The CDR3: CASSSEGLGDYEQYF. The CDR3 DNA follows: TGTGCCAGCAGTTCAGAAGGACTGGGAGACTACGAGCAGTACTTC.

V and J are TRBV28 and TRBJ2-4; D remains unclear. CDR1 and CDR2 (germline): MDHEN, SYDVKM. The CDR3 sequence is 13 residues long. V lost 4 bases to trimming and J lost 5 bases, with 9 bases between them. The CDR3 loop is CASSYGSQNIQYF. Here the CDR3 DNA reads TGTGCCAGCAGTTACGGGTCCCAAAACATTCAGTACTTC. The full variable domain, its missing parts supplied by reference TRBV28 and TRBJ2-4, is DVKVTQSSRYLVKRTGEKVFLECVQDMDHENMFWYRQDPGLGLRLIYFSYDVKMKEKGDIPEGYSVSREKKERFSLILESASTNQTSMYLCASSYGSQNIQYFGAGTRLSVL.

The gene calls are TRBV19 and TRBJ1-1; D possibly corresponds to TRBD1 (5 bases). CDR3 length: 15 amino acids. Trimming cost V 6 bases and J 1 base, with 15 bases left between them. Germline V CDR1 and CDR2: LNHDA, SQIVND (reference sequence). Here the CDR3 reads CASRAWDSSNTEAFF. Here the CDR3 DNA reads TGTGCCAGTAGGGCCTGGGACTCGTCGAACACTGAAGCTTTCTTT.

The J gene is TRBJ2-1, the V gene TRBV6-1; 11 nucleotides match TRBD2. The CDR3 is 19 residues long. With V trimmed by 4 bases and J by 0 bases, 11 bases remained unmatched. Germline V gene sequence: CDR1 MNHNS, CDR2 SASEGT. CDR3 in DNA: TGTGCCAGCAGTGCAGCCGGGACTAGCGGCCTGAGCTCCTACAATGAGCAGTTCTTC. It encodes CASSAAGTSGLSSYNEQFF.

The chain links TRBV7-9 to TRBJ2-1; 8 positions match TRBD2. CDR1 is SEHNR, CDR2 FQNEAQ, per germline (reference sequence). The CDR3 runs 13 residues. Trimming cost V 11 bases and J 0 bases; bases outside gene matches: 3. Here the CDR3 DNA reads TGTGCCGGTAGCGGGAACTCCTACAATGAGCAGTTCTTC. It is translated as CAGSGNSYNEQFF.

CDR3 amino acids: CASGLGGWGSGELFF. CDR3 bases: TGTGCTAGTGGTTTGGGTGGTTGGGGCTCAGGGGAGCTGTTTTTT. The V call is TRBV12-5, the J call TRBJ2-2; TRBD1 might be the D (5 bases). Trimming removed 1 base from V and 8 bases from J, with 14 bases in between. Germline loops: CDR1 LGHNT, CDR2 FRNRAP. The CDR3 length is 15 residues.

The V call is TRBV30, the J call TRBJ2-7; 8 nucleotides agree with TRBD1. Trimming cost V 3 bases and J 1 base; bases outside gene matches: 8. From germline, CDR1 is GTSNPN and CDR2 SVGIG (reference sequence). The CDR3 has 15 residues. CDR3 sequence reads: CAWRPPGTGSYEQYF. CDR3 coding DNA: TGTGCCTGGAGGCCCCCCGGGACAGGTTCCTACGAGCAGTACTTC. The full variable domain, rest sourced from reference TRBV30 and TRBJ2-7, is SQTIHQWPATLVQPVGSPLSLECTVEGTSNPNLYWYRQAAGRGLQLLFYSVGIGQISSEVPQNLSASRPQDRQFILSSKKLLLSDSGFYLCAWRPPGTGSYEQYFGPGTRLTVT.

The chain has TRBV7-8 and TRBJ2-7; 7 bases map to TRBD1. The germline CDR1 and CDR2 sequences are SGHVS and FQNEAQ. With V trimmed by 3 bases and J by 2 bases, 13 bases remained unmatched. The CDR3 runs to 17 residues. This CDR3 reads CASSFTGTAFLTYEQYF. CDR3 DNA sequence: TGTGCCAGCAGCTTCACCGGGACAGCCTTTCTCACCTACGAGCAGTACTTC.

The V call is TRBV27, the J call TRBJ1-5, with 9 positions matching TRBD1. The CDR3 covers 13 residues. The germline V gene encodes CDR1 MNHEY and CDR2 SMNVEV (reference sequence). V was clipped by 5 bases and J by 7 bases; unmatched bases: 3. This CDR3 reads CASSITGGQPQHF. As DNA, the CDR3 is TGTGCCAGCAGTATAACAGGGGGCCAGCCCCAGCATTTT.

V gene TRBV4-1 combines with J gene TRBJ2-2, with 8 positions matching TRBD1. V dropped 1 base and J dropped 8; count of bases not matched to a gene: 12. CDR1 and CDR2 from the germline V gene are MGHRA and YSYEKL. This CDR3 has 17 residues. This CDR3 reads CASSQVRTGWVEGELFF. CDR3 sequence (DNA): TGCGCCAGCAGCCAAGTCCGGACAGGGTGGGTTGAGGGGGAGCTGTTTTTT.

The chain employs TRBV5-4 and TRBJ2-7, with D possibly matching TRBD1 (5 bases). From germline, CDR1 is SGHNT and CDR2 YYREEE (reference sequence). This CDR3 is built from 14 residues. V dropped 4 bases and J dropped 4 bases, with 15 bases sitting between them. CDR3 amino acids: CASSPAPDKYEQYF. The CDR3 coding sequence is TGTGCCAGCAGCCCTGCCCCGGACAAGTACGAGCAGTACTTC.

The V and J genes are TRBV4-1 and TRBJ2-5; possibly TRBD2 for D (6 bases). The CDR3 totals 13 residues. Trimming took off 2 bases at V and 4 bases at J, with 8 bases between the two ends. The germline V gene has CDR1 MGHRA and CDR2 YSYEKL. The CDR3 protein is CASSQRDLETQYF. Written as DNA, the CDR3 is TGCGCCAGCAGCCAAAGGGACTTAGAGACCCAGTACTTC.

This sequence joins TRBV6-5 and TRBJ1-1, with a weak D call TRBD1 (5 bases). This CDR3 region has 13 residues. V was clipped by 8 bases and J by 4 bases, with 14 bases between them. Germline CDR1 is MNHEY and CDR2 is SVGAGI. CDR3: CASPPRGVTEAFF. In DNA, the CDR3 is TGTGCCAGCCCCCCTCGGGGGGTCACTGAAGCTTTCTTT.

The CDR3 DNA sequence: TGTGCCATCAGTGTAGCGGGAGCAGAGACCCAGTACTTC. It encodes CAISVAGAETQYF. The chain joins TRBV10-3 to TRBJ2-5; 9 nucleotides line up with TRBD2. The CDR3 covers 13 residues. Germline V CDR1 and CDR2: ENHRY, SYGVKD. V lost 4 bases and J lost 4; bases outside the gene matches: 1.